A selection of T cell receptor beta chains follows, all from one sample in a study of shared clonotypes between healthy human individuals. Repertoires were generated with immunoSEQ multiplex PCR, while TCRdb's copy carries only in-frame clones and drops some. The sample yields over a million clones, around 97% seen once. The sample taken for sequencing was naive CD4+ T cells sorted from blood. The source is a man between 25 and 39 years old in good health. CDR3s leave out the opening cysteine and the closing phenylalanine or tryptophan.

>TRBJ1-5|TRBV19
ASSSTSGRNQPQH
>TRBJ2-1|TRBV15
ATSRGLAEENEQF
>TRBJ1-1|TRBV6-1
ASSAVSRANTEAF
>TRBJ1-5|TRBV19
ASSRIDQPQH
>TRBJ2-7|TRBV7-6
ASSLASSYEQY
>TRBJ1-2|TRBV19
ASSDQGASYGYT
>TRBJ2-3|TRBV5-1
ASSLGQHTDTQY
>TRBJ2-1|TRBV28
ASSPSGLAGGHSYNEQF
>TRBJ2-7|TRBV19
ASSMTSGRRINSYEQY
>TRBJ1-1|TRBV28
ASTRQGPMKAF
>TRBJ1-2|TRBV29-1
SVEDFGQGSGYT
>TRBJ2-5|TRBV29-1
SVGNSEWRETQY
>TRBJ2-1|TRBV4-3
ASSQVASGRVWSYNEQF
>TRBJ2-1|TRBV9
ASSVGGRRDEQF
>TRBJ1-1|TRBV30
AWRTAMNTEAF
>TRBJ2-7|TRBV29-1
SVLIASGTLYEQY
>TRBJ2-1|TRBV7-6
ASSLAPGGQSEF
>TRBJ2-7|TRBV11-2
ASSSIRAYEQY
>TRBJ2-7|TRBV14
ASSQVKRGSYEQY
>TRBJ1-1|TRBV5-1
ASSFGQDTEAF
>TRBJ1-4|TRBV15
ATSRDWTGVNEKLF
>TRBJ1-1|TRBV7-3
ASGTGRGTEAF
>TRBJ2-3|TRBV5-1
ASSLVPQDTQY
>TRBJ1-4|TRBV10-3
AISDRGVGEKLF
>TRBJ2-7|TRBV6-1
AARLAVLGEQY
>TRBJ1-2|TRBV18
ASSRASNYGYT
>TRBJ1-1|TRBV6-1
ASSPYRDTEAF
>TRBJ2-2|TRBV5-1
ASSLPGQGNTGELF
>TRBJ1-3|TRBV5-1
ASSLDDPGRDTIY
>TRBJ1-2|TRBV4-3
ASSHGSNYGYT
>TRBJ2-2|TRBV7-2
ASSLADRANTGELF
>TRBJ2-7|TRBV5-1
ASSLGLEPYEQY
>TRBJ1-2|TRBV7-9
ASSLVGGAGYGYT
>TRBJ2-2|TRBV28
ASSPGLYTGELF
>TRBJ2-7|TRBV25-1
ASSESGDRSRYEQY
>TRBJ2-4|TRBV28
ASSFQHGNIQY
>TRBJ2-3|TRBV5-1
ASSLNRLAEGTDTQY
>TRBJ1-5|TRBV19
ASGGPYNQPQH
>TRBJ2-1|TRBV7-8
ASTKDRVNNEQF
>TRBJ2-7|TRBV5-1
ASSSYATSGSYEQY
>TRBJ2-1|TRBV27
ASSLSRRGQHNEQF
>TRBJ1-5|TRBV27
ASSLDGTGPRQPQH
>TRBJ2-1|TRBV28
ASSVLRHEQF